A single sample is the source of the 19 T cell receptor beta chains below, sequenced in a study of shared clonotypes between healthy human individuals. Produced via immunoSEQ multiplex PCR; TCRdb's table is partial and in-frame only. The data hold about 2 million clones, with 85% to 95% observed a single time. Sequencing input: naive CD4+ T cells sorted from blood. Subset here: CD45RA+ positively selected. The receptors shown here come from a man aged 18 to 30 in good health.

Comment on this clone: The sample carries other DNA sequences with the same CDR3. The chain couples TRBV7-9 to TRBJ2-1; 9 bases are a match to TRBD1. V was pared by 5 bases and J by 0 bases, with 2 bases of the junction left unmatched. The CDR3 sequence is 15 residues long. Germline V gene lookup returns CDR1 SEHNR and CDR2 FQNEAQ (reference sequence). The CDR3 reads CASSPDRGSYNEQFF. CDR3 coding DNA: TGTGCCAGCAGCCCGGACAGGGGCTCCTACAATGAGCAGTTCTTC.

The J gene is TRBJ1-1, the V gene TRBV19; D is unclear. V was shortened by 10 bases and J by 1 base, with 7 bases between the two germline ends. The CDR3 is 11 amino acids. CDR1 is LNHDA and CDR2 is SQIVND in the germline V gene (reference sequence). This CDR3 reads CAKPENTEAFF. The CDR3 region has the DNA TGTGCCAAACCAGAGAACACTGAAGCTTTCTTT.

The rearrangement joins TRBV30 to TRBJ2-5; tentatively, D is TRBD1 or TRBD2 (5 bases each). Trimming pared 4 bases from V and 7 bases from J, leaving 19 bases between. This CDR3 is 14 amino acids long. The germline V gene has CDR1 GTSNPN and CDR2 SVGIG (reference sequence). The CDR3: CAWTIGTAVGTQYF. CDR3 DNA sequence: TGTGCCTGGACCATAGGGACGGCTGTAGGGACCCAGTACTTC.

The chain employs TRBV10-3 and TRBJ1-3, with D perhaps TRBD1 (5 bases). The germline gives CDR1 ENHRY, CDR2 SYGVKD. This CDR3 has 14 amino acids. V lost 8 bases to trimming and J lost 2 bases, with 13 bases between them. CDR3 amino acids: CAIGREGAGNTIYF. The CDR3 coding sequence is TGTGCCATCGGAAGGGAAGGGGCTGGAAACACCATATATTTT.

The chain carries TRBV30 and TRBJ1-5, with D possibly TRBD1 on 5 matching bases. Per the germline V gene, CDR1 is GTSNPN and CDR2 is SVGIG (reference sequence). V was cut by 1 base and J by 6 bases, with 19 bases left in between. The CDR3 contains 16 residues. The CDR3 sequence is CAWSEGSKGLVQPQHF. CDR3 in DNA: TGTGCCTGGAGTGAGGGGAGTAAGGGGTTGGTTCAGCCCCAGCATTTT.

The chain employs TRBV7-9 and TRBJ2-1; D remains unclear. Trimming took off 0 bases at V and 4 bases at J, with 7 bases between the two ends. This CDR3 region has 14 residues. Germline CDR1 reads SEHNR; CDR2 reads FQNEAQ (reference sequence). In nucleotides, the CDR3 is TGTGCCAGCAGCTTAGCGCTCTCTTACAATGAGCAGTTCTTC. Protein sequence: CASSLALSYNEQFF.

This chain joins TRBV10-3 and TRBJ1-3; TRBD1 matches 7 bases. The CDR3 is 14 residues long. From germline, CDR1 is ENHRY and CDR2 SYGVKD. Trimming cost V 7 bases and J 0 bases; bases outside gene matches: 3. CDR3 nucleotides: TGTGCCATCACCAGGGACAGCTCTGGAAACACCATATATTTT. This codes for CAITRDSSGNTIYF.

The table lists this clone with a count of one. The chain carries TRBV6-1 and TRBJ1-2; D is uncertain. Germline CDR1 reads MNHNS; CDR2 reads SASEGT. The CDR3 has 11 amino acids. Trimming took 6 bases from V and 1 from J, leaving 3 bases between them. The CDR3 region has the DNA TGTGCCAGCAGGGATAACTATGGCTACACCTTC. Translation: CASRDNYGYTF.

As concerns this clone: An end of the junction does not agree with germline; a read error may underlie this. The chain is built from TRBV7-7 and TRBJ2-5; unclear D gene. The germline CDR1 and CDR2 sequences are SSHAT and FNYEAQ (reference sequence). This CDR3 spans 11 amino acids. The CDR3 reads CASSRRETQYF. Written as DNA, the CDR3 is TGTGCTAGCAGTCGCCGCGAGACCCAGTACTTC.

In regard to this clone: With a much larger clone just one base away, this may be a read error. Within the sample, other DNA sequences also encode this same CDR3. The chain carries TRBV6-5 and TRBJ1-1, with 8 bases that match TRBD1. This CDR3 is built from 14 residues. Trimming at V came to 6 bases and at J to 1 base, leaving 4 bases not matched to a gene. Per germline, CDR1 MNHEY and CDR2 SVGAGI. In nucleotides, the CDR3 is TGTGCCAGCAGCACCGGGACAGGGAACACTGAAGCTTTCTTT. Encoded protein: CASSTGTGNTEAFF.

The chain carries TRBV5-1 and TRBJ2-1; D uncertain. From germline, CDR1 is SGHRS and CDR2 YFSETQ. The CDR3 spans 14 residues. The V and J ends lost 0 bases and 8 bases respectively, with 12 bases between them. The CDR3 DNA reads TGCGCCAGCAGCTTGGCATTGATGGTGGATGAGCAGTTCTTC. It encodes CASSLALMVDEQFF. Full variable domain (outside the CDR3, taken from reference TRBV5-1 and TRBJ2-1): KAGVTQTPRYLIKTRGQQVTLSCSPISGHRSVSWYQQTPGQGLQFLFEYFSETQRNKGNFPGRFSGRQFSNSRSEMNVSTLELGDSALYLCASSLALMVDEQFFGPGTRLTVL.

The chain joins TRBV7-2 to TRBJ2-2; 9 nucleotides line up with TRBD2. This CDR3 has 17 residues. CDR1 and CDR2 (germline): SGHTA, FQGNSA. V shed 6 bases, J shed 3 bases, and the junction held 11 bases outside the gene matches. The CDR3 here is CASRGTSPAGYTGELFF. CDR3 sequence (DNA): TGTGCCAGCAGGGGGACTAGCCCAGCGGGTTACACCGGGGAGCTGTTTTTT. Together with reference TRBV7-2 and TRBJ2-2, the CDR3 gives the full variable domain: GAGVSQSPSNKVTEKGKDVELRCDPISGHTALYWYRQSLGQGLEFLIYFQGNSAPDKSGLPSDRFSAERTGGSVSTLTIQRTQQEDSAVYLCASRGTSPAGYTGELFFGEGSRLTVL.

This clone has just one count. V and J are TRBV15 and TRBJ1-1; D is undetermined. This CDR3 is built from 14 residues. With 1 base removed from V and 5 bases from J, the gap between germline ends came to 11 bases. The V gene's germline CDR1 is LNHNV and CDR2 YYDKDF (reference sequence). CDR3: CATSRGPLMTEAFF. The DNA for the CDR3 is TGTGCCACCAGCAGAGGACCCCTAATGACTGAAGCTTTCTTT.

This clone was observed once. The V and J genes are TRBV7-2 and TRBJ1-3; 7 bases align to TRBD1. The V segment lost 4 bases and the J segment 4 bases; nucleotides outside the gene matches: 4. This CDR3 has 14 amino acids. Germline assignment: CDR1 SGHTA and CDR2 FQGNSA. In DNA, the CDR3 is TGTGCCAGCAGCTCGGGACAGAAAGGAAACACCATATATTTT. This gives the protein CASSSGQKGNTIYF.

The rearrangement joins TRBV4-1 to TRBJ1-4; D is ambiguous. Germline assignment: CDR1 MGHRA and CDR2 YSYEKL. The CDR3 contains 16 residues. Trimming removed 4 bases from V and 0 bases from J, with 12 bases in between. The CDR3 bases are TGCGCCAGCAGCCGAGGACGGTTTGCAACTAATGAAAAACTGTTTTTT. It specifies CASSRGRFATNEKLFF.

This chain uses TRBV19 with TRBJ2-2; D gene ambiguous. V was cut by 3 bases and J by 2 bases, with 13 bases left in between. Germline CDR1 and CDR2: LNHDA and SQIVND (reference sequence). CDR3 size: 16 residues. The CDR3 spells CASSIARETNTGELFF. The CDR3 DNA reads TGTGCCAGTAGTATCGCGAGAGAGACAAACACCGGGGAGCTGTTTTTT.

V is TRBV30 and J is TRBJ1-5, with D hard to call. CDR1 and CDR2 (germline): GTSNPN, SVGIG (reference sequence). This CDR3 contains 14 residues. The V gene lost 2 bases and the J gene lost 6 bases, with 14 bases spanning the gap. The CDR3: CAWSKTARGQPQHF. CDR3 sequence (DNA): TGTGCCTGGAGTAAAACGGCCCGGGGTCAGCCCCAGCATTTT.

The V gene is TRBV11-2, the J gene TRBJ1-4; no firm D call. Between the trimmed V and J ends, which lost 5 bases and 4 bases, there was a span of 8 bases. The CDR3 has 13 residues. Per the germline V gene, CDR1 is SGHAT and CDR2 is FQNNGV. The CDR3, as DNA: TGTGCCAGCAGCCTGGGATTTAATGAAAAACTGTTTTTT. Amino acids: CASSLGFNEKLFF.

The chain's CDR3 is CASREAGTRYSTQYF. CDR3 coding DNA: TGTGCCAGCAGAGAAGCCGGGACTAGGTATTCTACCCAGTACTTC. The chain employs TRBV11-2 and TRBJ2-5, with 8 bases matching TRBD2. Germline trimming cut 6 bases from V and 8 bases from J; bases unmatched to any gene: 14. The CDR3 totals 15 residues. Germline values: CDR1 SGHAT, CDR2 FQNNGV.